This TCR beta chain appears in the sequencing data of a study of cytomegalovirus exposure and HLA in healthy donors (dated by TCRdb to the late 2010s). For the wider study: An earlier analysis of some 550 of the donors reported 276 Gb of sequence data and some 120 million unique TCR beta sequences from about 180 million T cells. Among about 400 genotyped donors of the cohort, an average of about 240,000 unique TCR beta nucleotide sequences was sequenced per donor, of which 15% to 20% were non-productive. In the later analysis, no new phenotypic data were used to find candidate immune exposures; instead, reliance was placed on TCR beta sequences and their occurrence across donors. Of the roughly 400 genotyped donors, approximately 80% fell in the genetic ancestry cluster associated with self-reported Caucasian donors. Every repertoire in the discovery cohort had been generated on one and the same sequencing platform. Typing coverage varied by locus: about 620-640 donors for A, B, C, DRB1 and DQB1; some 520 for DQA1; about 600 for DPA1; approximately 470 for DPB1. Both class I and class II loci were covered by HLA typing, at four-digit resolution. To decide whether each TCR beta V gene segment behaved as functional or pseudogenic, an earlier analysis of 587 of the donors relied on high-throughput TCR beta sequencing. The aim of the study was to test whether cataloging public T cell receptors could identify signatures of past pathogen exposure. An early release that covered some 630 HLA-typed donors contained approximately 300 gigabases of sequencing data and about 84 million unique TCR sequences. Donor age, sex, ethnicity and CMV serostatus were collected together with the repertoire data. In a later analysis, previously published TCR beta repertoires from 666 donors were re-analyzed and high-resolution HLA genotyping was added so that TCR occurrence patterns could be studied. The study profiled the T cell repertoires of around 700 subjects by immunosequencing and related them to cytomegalovirus serostatus. Four or five DR-DQ haplotypes were handled as single units for association and clustering because linkage in the cohort was strong. Besides the first cohort of roughly 660 subjects, a separate validation cohort made up of over 95 different subjects was used. Genome-wide SNP genotypes for about three fifths of the roughly 670 donors were used in a later genetic analysis, which treated that subset as a discovery cohort. To predict cytomegalovirus infection status, the study brought together high-throughput TCR immunosequencing, statistical association of individual TCRs with disease status, and machine learning.

General study outcomes and caveats: Strong co-occurrence of HLA alleles, especially DR and DQ, made assigning TCR associations to individual alleles difficult. The presence/absence analyses assumed that sequencing depth was roughly uniform across donors, and that assumption may not be true. The study listed 164 TCR beta chains as associated with cytomegalovirus. In a later analysis, the rate of TCR association differed among HLA loci, with DRB1 alleles having the most associated TCRs and HLA-C alleles having the fewest. For the cohort, immune exposure information was limited to CMV serostatus. Because counts were too low, around 18 rarely observed V segments, including chromosome 9 orphons, were left out of the earlier analysis of a few hundred of the donors. In this cohort, only TCR beta chains were sequenced, and detectable features were limited by the absence of alpha or paired-chain data. According to a later genetic analysis, donors in an Asian-associated ancestry cluster had fewer N-insertions in productive TCRs than the approximately 710-donor mean. A further reported finding was that TCR beta sequences accurately predicted the HLA-A and HLA-B alleles for most subjects in the first cohort. In an earlier analysis of about 600 of the donors, most TCR beta V segments appeared in productive rearrangements about 87% or about 30% of the time, broadly matching IMGT annotations. Most TCR sequences were seen in very few donors, while some public TCRs were found in many individuals. Three of the identified cytomegalovirus-associated TCR beta chains were confirmed in vitro to be specific for cytomegalovirus antigens. It was suggested by the authors that the approach could potentially be generalized to other disease states and immunological phenotypes. Most CMV-associated TCR beta chains appeared to be HLA-restricted in a later analysis, and the HLA associations seemed to be driven largely by CMV exposure. The sequencing pipeline was judged likely to have produced a cluster of highly shared sequence variants as a technical artifact. Linkage disequilibrium might explain the correlated functional status among segregating V segments, but an unknown experimental factor could not be excluded. In a later analysis, HLA-associated TCR beta chains showed more clonal expansion and lower generation probabilities than non-associated chains that were equally common. V-gene and J-gene trimming of TCR beta chains was associated with a missense DCLRE1C variant in a later genetic analysis, and the association was replicated in an independent cohort. In a later analysis, several top co-occurrence clusters were reported to appear linked to parvovirus B19, influenza, CMV and Epstein-Barr virus. In both the original and validation cohorts, the classifier was reported to diagnose cytomegalovirus status with high specificity and sensitivity. A later analysis associated around 16,000 TCR beta sequences with specific HLA alleles at a false discovery rate of 0.05. Because the 87-base-pair reads could not distinguish some IMGT-functional V segments, including TRBV6-2 and TRBV6-3, those segments were excluded. HLA typing was unavailable for some donors at each locus, so association tests used only the typed subset.

Libraries were made using the immunoSEQ multiplex PCR assay. For the multiplex PCR, a mixture combining 60 forward primers for TCR Vbeta segments and 13 reverse primers for TCR Jbeta segments was used. The CDR3 region of rearranged TCR beta genes was amplified from genomic DNA with a multiplex PCR assay. Amplified TCR beta libraries were sequenced as 87-base-pair reads on the Illumina HiSeq System. In the source study's methods: A later analysis tallied around 87 million unique TCR beta chains across the 666 repertoires, and some 10 million of those chains were shared by two or more donors. Raw reads were error-corrected and collapsed into unique sequences with a nearest-neighbor algorithm that merged closely related sequences to remove PCR and sequencing errors. CDR3 sequences were aligned to IMGT reference sequences to assign V, D and J gene segments. For a sequence to be retained, a match of at least six nucleotides to both a V gene segment and a J gene segment was required. Rearrangements were called productive when the CDR3 lacked stop codons and stayed in frame with V and J; all others were non-productive. Following IMGT convention, CDR3 was defined as the stretch from the second conserved V-encoded cysteine up to the conserved J-encoded phenylalanine. The earlier analysis of about 610 of the donors excluded sequences that lacked an unambiguous match to a single V gene segment. An earlier analysis of roughly 590 of the donors called V segments functional above 56.7% productive rearrangements and segregating when the between-donor standard deviation exceeded 5%. A statistical classification framework was built for diagnosing cytomegalovirus status from the catalog of TCR beta chain sequences. A later analysis assigned V and J genes by comparing TCR nucleotide sequences with IMGT/GENE-DB human TR gene sequences. In a later analysis, CDR3 sequences and most-parsimonious VDJ recombination scenarios were assigned using the TCRdist pipeline. A later analysis defined each TCR beta chain by its CDR3 amino acid sequence plus V-gene family, and excluded reads lacking a unique V-gene family. As a way to deal with suspected cross-contamination and a sequencing artifact, a later analysis dropped hundreds of nucleotide sequences that were highly shared and had low generation probability. A later analysis calculated a clonal expansion index for each public chain from normalized within-repertoire ranks of inferred template counts. A later analysis computed generation probabilities with a VDJ recombination model fitted to out-of-frame rearrangements, and checked the results against IGoR. Hypergeometric tests were used in a later analysis to score TCR-TCR, TCR-HLA and TCR-CMV co-occurrence, with a repertoire-size bias correction applied to the TCR pairs. A later analysis estimated false discovery rates by permuting HLA or CMV assignments 20 times. A later analysis grouped co-occurring TCRs with DBSCAN, adding TCRdist sequence similarity when clustering within HLA-allele-positive subsets. For co-occurrence clustering, repertoires with fewer than 30,000 or more than 120,000 public chains were excluded, along with four or five repertoires with anomalous nucleotide sharing. As stored in TCRdb, this immuneACCESS dataset retains in-frame rearrangements with V and J assigned. A fraction of the clones does not appear; measured against another copy, unresolved V genes explain less than half of the discrepancy, and the remainder lacks a known reason. The V and J calls and clone size are taken from that table; D and trimming were inferred from the DNA. The sample table holds about 190,000 clones, of which 81% were seen once. Approximately 2% of the sample comes from the top ten.

The cohort consisted of 666 healthy bone marrow donors. All cohort members were sampled while nominally healthy, although unrecorded immune exposures were likely present. The donor was CMV seropositive and belonged to the group of 250 to 300 seropositive cohort members. Each donor provided a peripheral blood sample, and peripheral blood mononuclear cells were used for TCR beta sequencing. Genomic DNA was extracted from the blood cell samples with the Qiagen DNeasy Blood Extraction Kit. Via the germline V gene, CDR1 is SQVTM and CDR2 ANQGSEA. The CDR3 goes from the cysteine to the phenylalanine over 14 residues. The read is trimmed to its CDR3 DNA, 42 bases read in frame from base 1. V is pruned by 5 bases and J by 5 bases, leaving 9 bases of the junction without a gene match. As regards this clone: Its antigen target is currently unknown. No base-level quality is on record; no much larger clone is a single base apart.

The receptor was derived from a woman under 30 in good health and CMV-seropositive. This sequence uses TRBV29-1 and TRBJ1-1, with 9 bases matching TRBD1. The sequencing sample was made of PBMCs. The sequenced DNA: TGCAGCGTTTCTTCCGGGACAGGGTTGACTGAAGCTTTCTTT. This encodes CSVSSGTGLTEAFF.